The T cell receptor (beta chain) described here comes from a study of cytomegalovirus exposure and HLA in healthy donors. The study's findings and limits: It was reported in a later analysis that an Asian-associated ancestry cluster showed fewer N-insertions than the roughly 670-donor mean.

CDR1 is LNHDA, CDR2 SQIVND, per germline (reference sequence). The CDR3 totals 15 residues. V lost 3 bases and J 2 bases, leaving 11 bases between the germline ends. On this clone itself: The antigen is unknown.

PCR primers comprised 60 Vbeta and 13 Jbeta primers. Assay used: immunoSEQ multiplex PCR; TCRdb lists only in-frame clones, some missing. Among around 130,000 clones, 65% to 80% were seen once, and the ten largest hold about 5.8%. Input material: PBMCs. The V gene is TRBV19, the J gene TRBJ2-1, with D maybe TRBD2 (6 bases). The receptor's source is a man in his late teens or twenties in good health and CMV-seropositive. CDR3 protein: CASSISAGAYNEQFF. The CDR3 DNA reads as TGTGCCAGTAGTATCTCAGCGGGCGCCTACAATGAGCAGTTCTTC.